Each of the 20 T cell receptor beta chains below was sequenced from the same sample in a study of OX40 agonist ivuxolimab in advanced cancers. Repertoires were generated with immunoSEQ multiplex PCR, while TCRdb's copy carries only in-frame clones and drops some. This table has approximately 82,000 clones, under 90% appearing once. Sequences were derived from CD4+ or CD8+ T cells sorted from blood, sampled in a trial of the OX40 agonist ivuxolimab. These receptors were collected from an adult with an advanced solid tumor such as melanoma, head and neck, liver or kidney cancer.

V gene TRBV6-5 combines with J gene TRBJ1-1; possible D gene TRBD1, 5 bases. The CDR3 is 14 amino acids. Germline assignment: CDR1 MNHEY and CDR2 SVGAGI. Trimming cost V 4 bases and J 5 bases, with 14 bases left between them. The CDR3 DNA reads TGTGCCAGCAGTTCGGGGGGAGGTTGGACTGAAGCTTTCTTT. Its protein product is CASSSGGGWTEAFF.

The J gene is TRBJ2-3, the V gene TRBV19; D remains ambiguous. The CDR3 length is 14 residues. Trimming removed 1 base from V and 5 bases from J, with 10 bases in between. Germline V gene sequence: CDR1 LNHDA, CDR2 SQIVND (reference sequence). The CDR3 coding sequence is TGTGCCAGTAGTATAGGTCCAGACCTAGATACGCAGTATTTT. The encoded protein is CASSIGPDLDTQYF. The complete variable domain, with remaining parts taken from reference TRBV19 and TRBJ2-3, reads DGGITQSPKYLFRKEGQNVTLSCEQNLNHDAMYWYRQDPGQGLRLIYYSQIVNDFQKGDIAEGYSVSREKKESFPLTVTSAQKNPTAFYLCASSIGPDLDTQYFGPGTRLTVL.

The rearrangement uses TRBV7-9 and TRBJ2-1; D might be TRBD2 (5 bases). CDR1 and CDR2 (germline): SEHNR, FQNEAQ (reference sequence). The V and J ends lost 1 base and 8 bases respectively, with 12 bases between them. The CDR3 is 14 residues long. Here the CDR3 reads CASSLVDSEDEQFF. For the CDR3, the DNA is TGTGCCAGCAGCTTAGTGGACTCCGAAGATGAGCAGTTCTTC.

The chain joins TRBV10-3 to TRBJ2-3, with 13 bases aligning to TRBD2. This CDR3 is built from 14 residues. J lost 6 bases, V lost 6 bases, and 3 bases had no gene match. Germline V gene data show CDR1 as ENHRY and CDR2 as SYGVKD. The CDR3 DNA is TGTGCCATCAGGGGGACTAGCGGGACCGATACGCAGTATTTT. It is translated as CAIRGTSGTDTQYF.

DNA for the CDR3: TGTGCCAGCAGTTACTCGGGTCTCCAGCGGGGCTACACCTTC. Protein product: CASSYSGLQRGYTF. The chain carries TRBV6-5 and TRBJ1-2, with D uncertain. Germline V gene sequence: CDR1 MNHEY, CDR2 SVGAGI. V shed 0 bases and J shed 8 bases, with 13 bases lying between them. The CDR3 is made up of 14 amino acids.

The V call is TRBV28, the J call TRBJ2-7, with TRBD1 identical over 10 bases. Germline-derived CDR1 and CDR2 are MDHEN and SYDVKM. This CDR3 region has 16 residues. The V segment lost 5 bases and the J segment 1 base; nucleotides outside the gene matches: 8. In DNA form, the CDR3 reads TGTGCCAGCAGTACTCAGGGACAGGGGTTGTCCTACGAGCAGTACTTC. Its protein is CASSTQGQGLSYEQYF.

The chain couples TRBV19 to TRBJ2-7; D perhaps matches TRBD1 (6 bases). CDR3 length equals 14 residues. V lost 5 bases, J lost 3 bases, and 14 bases lay in between. Germline CDR1 LNHDA, CDR2 SQIVND (reference sequence). CDR3 loop: CASSSIQGNYEQYF. The CDR3 DNA is TGTGCCAGTAGTTCCATACAGGGAAACTACGAGCAGTACTTC.

The chain carries TRBV9 and TRBJ1-1; 8 bases fit TRBD1. This CDR3 spans 15 amino acids. The V segment lost 0 bases and the J segment 2 bases; nucleotides outside the gene matches: 3. Germline CDR1 is SGDLS and CDR2 is YYNGEE. CDR3 residues: CASSVDGQGNTEAFF. The CDR3 coding sequence is TGTGCCAGCAGCGTAGACGGACAGGGTAACACTGAAGCTTTCTTT.

The chain combines TRBV6-5 with TRBJ1-5; tentatively, D is TRBD1 (5 bases). V lost 5 bases, J lost 6 bases, and 17 bases lay in between. CDR3 length: 15 residues. Germline CDR1 MNHEY, CDR2 SVGAGI. CDR3 sequence: CASSSRGQGTQPQHF. In DNA, the CDR3 is TGTGCCAGCAGTAGCCGTGGGCAGGGTACTCAGCCCCAGCATTTT.

This clone was counted once. This sequence joins TRBV5-4 and TRBJ2-6, with TRBD1 identical over 9 bases. This CDR3 is 18 amino acids long. The J segment lost 0 bases and the V segment lost 4 bases, leaving 8 bases of the junction unmatched. The germline gives CDR1 SGHNT, CDR2 YYREEE (reference sequence). For the CDR3, the DNA is TGTGCCAGCAGCCGTGGGGACAGGGCTCGCTCTGGGGCCAACGTCCTGACTTTC. Protein product: CASSRGDRARSGANVLTF. The full variable domain, in which reference TRBV5-4 and TRBJ2-6 provide the parts outside the CDR3, is ETGVTQSPTHLIKTRGQQVTLRCSSQSGHNTVSWYQQALGQGPQFIFQYYREEENGRGNFPPRFSGLQFPNYSSELNVNALELDDSALYLCASSRGDRARSGANVLTFGAGSRLTVL.

The CDR3 nucleotides are TGTGCCAGCAGCGACACTAGGGTAGTGGTAGAGACCCAGTACTTC. Translation gives CASSDTRVVVETQYF. The chain recombines TRBV7-9 with TRBJ2-5; tentatively, D is TRBD2 (5 bases). Germline values: CDR1 SEHNR, CDR2 FQNEAQ (reference sequence). The CDR3 is 15 amino acids. Trimming cost V 5 bases and J 4 bases, with 17 bases left between them.

J is TRBJ2-7 and V is TRBV6-1; 10 bases map to TRBD2. Trimming took 3 bases from V and 4 from J; bases not matched to a gene: 9. The CDR3 sequence is 16 residues long. Germline V gene data show CDR1 as MNHNS and CDR2 as SASEGT. The CDR3 nucleotides are TGTGCCAGCAGTGAGCCGGCTAGCGGGAGTTCATACGAGCAGTACTTC. Translation gives CASSEPASGSSYEQYF.

This clone was recorded once. The rearrangement links TRBV6-6 to TRBJ1-2; the match to TRBD1 covers 11 bases. The length of the CDR3 is 15 residues. V gave up 6 bases and J gave up 6 bases; unmatched junction bases: 9. CDR1 MNHNY and CDR2 SVGAGI come from the germline V gene (reference sequence). CDR3 region: CASSPGQGARDGYTF. The CDR3 nucleotides are TGTGCCAGCAGCCCAGGACAGGGGGCCAGGGATGGCTACACCTTC.

The chain has TRBV2 and TRBJ2-1; 10 bases agree with TRBD2. Germline V lookup: CDR1 SNHLY, CDR2 FYNNEI. This CDR3 has 12 amino acids. The J segment lost 12 bases and the V segment lost 5 bases, leaving 4 bases of the junction unmatched. CDR3 residues: CASSLAGGGQFF. The CDR3 DNA is TGTGCCAGCAGTTTAGCGGGAGGCGGGCAGTTCTTC.

J is TRBJ2-7 and V is TRBV6-1, with a possible D match to TRBD1 (5 bases). The V end was cut by 4 bases, the J end by 7 bases, with 17 bases between. The CDR3 contains 14 residues. The germline V gene has CDR1 MNHNS and CDR2 SASEGT. The CDR3 reads CASSATQGLGEQYF. In DNA form, the CDR3 reads TGTGCCAGCAGTGCGACCCAGGGATTGGGGGAGCAGTACTTC.

V usage is TRBV20-1 and J usage is TRBJ2-1; D call uncertain. Trimming took off 3 bases at V and 0 bases at J, with 0 bases between the two ends. The germline V gene has CDR1 DFQATT and CDR2 SNEGSKA (reference sequence). The CDR3 contains 11 residues. CDR3 amino acids: CSASSYNEQFF. In DNA form, the CDR3 reads TGCAGTGCTAGCTCCTACAATGAGCAGTTCTTC.

This CDR3 reads CASSITSRGSYTDTQYF. The CDR3 nucleotides read TGTGCCAGCAGTATAACGTCCAGGGGCTCCTACACAGATACGCAGTATTTT. The rearrangement uses TRBV27 and TRBJ2-3; a possible D gene is TRBD1 (6 bases). This CDR3 comprises 17 residues. The V end was cut by 5 bases, the J end by 2 bases, with 20 bases between. Germline CDR1 MNHEY, CDR2 SMNVEV (reference sequence).

The genes are TRBV28 and TRBJ1-5; the D is unclear. The V gene's germline CDR1 is MDHEN and CDR2 SYDVKM. This CDR3 has 15 amino acids. With 5 bases removed from V and 7 bases from J, the gap between germline ends came to 18 bases. The CDR3 coding sequence is TGTGCCAGCAGTCTCCTTAAAACAAGAACGCAGCCCCAGCATTTT. Amino acids: CASSLLKTRTQPQHF.

The chain employs TRBV5-1 and TRBJ2-7; TRBD2 aligns across 8 bases. The CDR3 extends over 14 amino acids. With V trimmed by 4 bases and J by 3 bases, 6 bases remained unmatched. Germline V CDR1 and CDR2: SGHRS, YFSETQ. This CDR3 reads CASSARTSSYEQYF. CDR3 bases: TGCGCCAGCAGCGCGAGGACTAGCAGCTACGAGCAGTACTTC.

This rearrangement joins TRBV11-1 to TRBJ2-2, with D unresolved. The CDR3 loop spans 14 amino acids. Germline-derived CDR1 and CDR2 are SGHAT and FQDESV (reference sequence). Between the trimmed V and J ends, which lost 5 bases and 5 bases, there was a span of 12 bases. The DNA of the CDR3 is TGTGCCAGCAGCGACCTTATGGATACCGGGGAGCTGTTTTTT. It translates to CASSDLMDTGELFF.